This paragraph reports one T cell receptor beta chain. The record originates from a study of blood T cell repertoires in COVID-19. In the original processing: It was from reference gene primer amplification that nucleated cell counts were estimated. Method: immunoSEQ multiplex PCR; TCRdb's copy keeps in-frame clones and lacks some. D and trimming come from the DNA, and the V and J calls and clone size come from that table. Of some 50,000 clones detected, 84% appear once; the ten largest clones hold roughly 1.5%. The sample was peripheral blood. This receptor was taken from a man aged 50 to 59 with acute or convalescent COVID-19.

The CDR3 coding sequence is TGTGCCAGCAGCTTAATACGGGCTGGGGCCAACGTCCTGACTTTC. Its translation is CASSLIRAGANVLTF. The V gene is TRBV11-2, the J gene TRBJ2-6; D call uncertain. Trimming pared 2 bases from V and 2 bases from J, leaving 7 bases between. Germline CDR1 reads SGHAT; CDR2 reads FQNNGV. This CDR3 comprises 15 residues.